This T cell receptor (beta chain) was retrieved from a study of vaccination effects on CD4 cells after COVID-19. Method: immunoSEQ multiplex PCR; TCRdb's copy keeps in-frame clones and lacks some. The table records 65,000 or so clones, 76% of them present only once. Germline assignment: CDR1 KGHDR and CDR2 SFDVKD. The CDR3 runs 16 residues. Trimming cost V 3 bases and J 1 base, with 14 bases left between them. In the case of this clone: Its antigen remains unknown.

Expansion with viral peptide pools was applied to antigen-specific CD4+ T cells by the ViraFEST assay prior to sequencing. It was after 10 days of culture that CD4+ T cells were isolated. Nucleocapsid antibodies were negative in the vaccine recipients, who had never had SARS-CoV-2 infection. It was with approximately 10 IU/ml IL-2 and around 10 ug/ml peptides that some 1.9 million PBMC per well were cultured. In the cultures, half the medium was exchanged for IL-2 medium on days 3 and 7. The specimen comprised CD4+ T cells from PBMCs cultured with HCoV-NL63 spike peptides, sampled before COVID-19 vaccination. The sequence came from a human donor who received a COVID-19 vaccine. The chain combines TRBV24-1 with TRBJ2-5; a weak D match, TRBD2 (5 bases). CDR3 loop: CATSDPPGGSQETQYF. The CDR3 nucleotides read TGTGCCACCAGTGATCCCCCAGGAGGTAGCCAAGAGACCCAGTACTTC.